This is a list of T cell receptor beta chains from one sample in a study of T cells in Graves' hyperthyroidism and ophthalmopathy. TCRdb itself ran the multiplex PCR reads through MiXCR, one entry per CDR3 protein. The repertoire holds around 280,000 distinct CDR3 sequences, with roughly an eighth as singletons. Sequenced sample: blood. The source of these receptors is a woman between 40 and 50 years old with Graves' hyperthyroidism. The CDR3 runs from the conserved cysteine through the conserved F or W. D genes are given only for firm matches. Part of the rows lack a size; the others show once, few, many or a class for expanded clones.

D,J,V,size,CDR3,DNA
.,TRBJ2-1,TRBV28,many,CASSLDPSYNEQFF,TGTGCCAGCAGTTTAGATCCCTCCTACAATGAGCAGTTCTTC
TRBD1,TRBJ1-2,TRBV11-2,many,CASSSLRQGNYGYTF,TGTGCCAGCAGCTCACTCCGACAGGGAAACTATGGCTACACCTTC
.,TRBJ1-1,TRBV15,many,CATSRGGVETEAFF,TGTGCCACCAGCAGAGGGGGTGTCGAGACTGAAGCTTTCTTT
.,TRBJ1-5,TRBV28,many,CASRTPLRDRNQPQHF,TGTGCCAGCAGGACCCCTCTCCGCGACCGCAATCAGCCCCAGCATTTT
.,TRBJ2-7,TRBV6-1,many,CASISSKLGQYF,TGTGCCAGCATCTCATCCAAGCTGGGGCAGTACTTC
.,TRBJ1-2,TRBV20-1,.,CSASAVNYGYTF,TGCAGTGCTAGTGCCGTTAACTATGGCTACACCTTC
.,TRBJ1-5,TRBV7-8,many,CASSHYSGRNQPQHF,TGTGCCAGCAGCCACTATTCGGGCAGGAATCAGCCCCAGCATTTT
TRBD1,TRBJ1-6,TRBV28,few,CASSLNTGGPLHF,TGTGCCAGCAGTTTAAATACAGGGGGCCCCCTCCACTTT
TRBD2,TRBJ2-7,TRBV29-1,.,CSVAGSGRPSYEQYF,TGCAGCGTTGCCGGTAGCGGGAGGCCCAGCTACGAGCAGTACTTC